This T cell receptor beta chain emerged from a study of cytomegalovirus exposure and HLA in healthy donors. Findings and limits, study-wide: Around 160 TCR beta chains were listed as cytomegalovirus-associated.

The method was immunoSEQ multiplex PCR; TCRdb's version includes in-frame clones alone and lacks a portion of them. The sample yields about 200,000 clones, 87% seen once. V lost 4 bases to trimming and J lost 0 bases, with 10 bases between them. Per germline, CDR1 MNHEY and CDR2 SMNVEV (reference sequence). CDR3 length: 15 amino acids. Comment on this clone: Its target is unknown.

The source is a woman under 30 in good health and CMV-seropositive. The V and J genes are TRBV27 and TRBJ1-3; weak D call: TRBD1 (5 bases). The sequenced sample consisted of PBMCs. This CDR3 is CASSSGLRSGNTIYF. The CDR3 bases are TGTGCCAGCAGTTCGGGACTCCGCTCTGGAAACACCATATATTTT.